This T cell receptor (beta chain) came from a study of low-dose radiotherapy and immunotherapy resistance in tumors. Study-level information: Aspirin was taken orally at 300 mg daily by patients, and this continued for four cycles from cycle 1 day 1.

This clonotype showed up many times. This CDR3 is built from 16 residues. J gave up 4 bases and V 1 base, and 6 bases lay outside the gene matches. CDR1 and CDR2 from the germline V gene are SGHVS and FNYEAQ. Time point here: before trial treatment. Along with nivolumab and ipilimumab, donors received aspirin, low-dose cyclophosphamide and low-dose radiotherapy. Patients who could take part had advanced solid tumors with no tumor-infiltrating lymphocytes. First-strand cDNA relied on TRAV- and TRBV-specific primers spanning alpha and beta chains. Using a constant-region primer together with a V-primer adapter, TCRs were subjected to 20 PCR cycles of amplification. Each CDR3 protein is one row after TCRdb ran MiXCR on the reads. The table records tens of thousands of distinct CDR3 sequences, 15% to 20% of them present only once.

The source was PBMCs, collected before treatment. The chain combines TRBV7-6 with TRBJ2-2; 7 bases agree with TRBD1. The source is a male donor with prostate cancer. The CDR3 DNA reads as TGTGCCAGCAGCTTAGGGGCAGGGGGAATCACCGGGGAGCTGTTTTTT. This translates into CASSLGAGGITGELFF.